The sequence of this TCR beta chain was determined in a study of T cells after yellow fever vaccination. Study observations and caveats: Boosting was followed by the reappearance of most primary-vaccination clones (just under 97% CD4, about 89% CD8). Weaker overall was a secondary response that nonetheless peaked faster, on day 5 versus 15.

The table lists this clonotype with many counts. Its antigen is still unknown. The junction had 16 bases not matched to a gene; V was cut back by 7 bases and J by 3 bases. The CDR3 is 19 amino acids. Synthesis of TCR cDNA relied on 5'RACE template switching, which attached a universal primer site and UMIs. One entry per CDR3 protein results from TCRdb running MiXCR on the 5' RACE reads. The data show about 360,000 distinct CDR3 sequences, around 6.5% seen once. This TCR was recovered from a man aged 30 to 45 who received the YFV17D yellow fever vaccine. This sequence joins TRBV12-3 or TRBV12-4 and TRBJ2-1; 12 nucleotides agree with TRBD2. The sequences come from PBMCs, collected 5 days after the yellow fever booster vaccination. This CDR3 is CASKGLEASGRAIYNEQFF. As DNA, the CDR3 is TGTGCCAGCAAGGGATTAGAAGCTAGCGGGAGGGCAATCTACAATGAGCAGTTCTTC.